The entry below describes one TCR beta chain. This entry comes from a study of blood T cell repertoires in COVID-19. Study summary: Samples taken during acute and convalescent COVID-19 were collected in the United States, Italy and Spain.

In the original workflow: Researchers report that nucleated cell counts were estimated from reference gene primer amplification. Measured with immunoSEQ multiplex PCR; TCRdb has only the in-frame clones, and not every one. That table is the source of V, J and clone size, and D and trimming were worked out from the DNA. The top ten hold roughly 7% of the sample, which has around 35,000 clones, 85% seen once. Trimming took off 3 bases at V and 3 bases at J, with 8 bases between the two ends. CDR1 and CDR2 from the germline V gene are LNHDA and SQIVND (reference sequence). The CDR3 runs 13 residues. This sequence was found in a human donor in a cohort sampled during active COVID-19. Source material: peripheral blood. The chain has TRBV19 and TRBJ2-5, with D unclear. CDR3 sequence: CASSIGTKETQYF. CDR3 DNA sequence: TGTGCCAGTAGTATTGGCACCAAAGAGACCCAGTACTTC.